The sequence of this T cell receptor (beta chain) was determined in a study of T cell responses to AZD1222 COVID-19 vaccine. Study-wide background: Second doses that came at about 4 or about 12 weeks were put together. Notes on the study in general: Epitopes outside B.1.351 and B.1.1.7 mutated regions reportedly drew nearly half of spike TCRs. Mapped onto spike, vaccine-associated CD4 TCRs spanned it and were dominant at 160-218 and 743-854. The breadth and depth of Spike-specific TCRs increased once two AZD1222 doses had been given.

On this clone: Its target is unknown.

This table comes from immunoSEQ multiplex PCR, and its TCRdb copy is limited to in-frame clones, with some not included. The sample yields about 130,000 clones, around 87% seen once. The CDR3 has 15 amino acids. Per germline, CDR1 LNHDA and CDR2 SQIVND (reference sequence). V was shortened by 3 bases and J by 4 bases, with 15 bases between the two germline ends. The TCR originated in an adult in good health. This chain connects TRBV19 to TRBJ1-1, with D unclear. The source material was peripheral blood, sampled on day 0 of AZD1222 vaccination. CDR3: CASSIPAVSSTEAFF. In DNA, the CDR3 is TGTGCCAGTAGTATCCCAGCAGTCTCGAGCACTGAAGCTTTCTTT.